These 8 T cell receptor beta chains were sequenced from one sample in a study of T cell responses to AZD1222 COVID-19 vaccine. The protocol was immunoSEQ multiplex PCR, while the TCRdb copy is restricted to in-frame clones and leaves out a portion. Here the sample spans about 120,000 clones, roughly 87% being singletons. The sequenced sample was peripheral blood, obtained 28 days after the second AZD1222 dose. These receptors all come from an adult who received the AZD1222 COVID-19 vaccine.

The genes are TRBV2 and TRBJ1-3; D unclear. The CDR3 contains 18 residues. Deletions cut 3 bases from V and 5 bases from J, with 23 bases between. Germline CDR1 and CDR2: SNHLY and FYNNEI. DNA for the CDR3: TGTGCCAGCAGTGATCAGGACTTGGACCTCGTTGGGAGAAACACCATATATTTT. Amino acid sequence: CASSDQDLDLVGRNTIYF. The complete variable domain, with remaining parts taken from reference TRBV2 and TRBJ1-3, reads EPEVTQTPSHQVTQMGQEVILRCVPISNHLYFYWYRQILGQKVEFLVSFYNNEISEKSEIFDDQFSVERPDGSNFTLKIRSTKLEDSAMYFCASSDQDLDLVGRNTIYFGEGSWLTVV.

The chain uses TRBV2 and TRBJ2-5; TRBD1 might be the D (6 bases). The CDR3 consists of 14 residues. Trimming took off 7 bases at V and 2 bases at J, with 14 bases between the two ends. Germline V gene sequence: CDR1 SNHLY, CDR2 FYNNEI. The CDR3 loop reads CASKKVGTQETQYF. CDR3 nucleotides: TGTGCCAGCAAAAAAGTGGGGACACAAGAGACCCAGTACTTC. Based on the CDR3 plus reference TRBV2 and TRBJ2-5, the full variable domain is EPEVTQTPSHQVTQMGQEVILRCVPISNHLYFYWYRQILGQKVEFLVSFYNNEISEKSEIFDDQFSVERPDGSNFTLKIRSTKLEDSAMYFCASKKVGTQETQYFGPGTRLLVL.

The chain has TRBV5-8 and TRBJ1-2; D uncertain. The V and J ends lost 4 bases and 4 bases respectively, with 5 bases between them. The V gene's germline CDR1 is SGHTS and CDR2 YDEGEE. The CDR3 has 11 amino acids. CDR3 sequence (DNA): TGTGCCAGCAGCGTGGGCTATGGCTACACCTTC. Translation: CASSVGYGYTF.

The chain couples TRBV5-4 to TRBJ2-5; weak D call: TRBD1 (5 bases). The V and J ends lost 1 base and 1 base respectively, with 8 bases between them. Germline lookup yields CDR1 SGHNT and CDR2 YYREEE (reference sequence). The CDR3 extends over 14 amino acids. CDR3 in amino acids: CASSLIGVQETQYF. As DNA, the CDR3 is TGTGCCAGCAGCTTGATAGGGGTCCAAGAGACCCAGTACTTC.

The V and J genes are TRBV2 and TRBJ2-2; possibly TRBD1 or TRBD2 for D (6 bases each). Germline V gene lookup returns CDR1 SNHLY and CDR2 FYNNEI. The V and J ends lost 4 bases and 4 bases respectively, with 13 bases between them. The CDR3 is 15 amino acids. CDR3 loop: CASSGLQGGTGELFF. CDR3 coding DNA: TGTGCCAGCAGTGGTCTACAGGGAGGCACCGGGGAGCTGTTTTTT.

The CDR3 sequence: CASSPPPSGVRGYTF. CDR3 in DNA: TGTGCCAGCAGCCCCCCCCCTTCGGGTGTTCGGGGCTACACCTTC. V usage is TRBV9 and J usage is TRBJ1-2; D is unclear. Germline CDR1 SGDLS, CDR2 YYNGEE. The V end was cut by 4 bases, the J end by 8 bases, with 21 bases between. The CDR3 extends over 15 amino acids.

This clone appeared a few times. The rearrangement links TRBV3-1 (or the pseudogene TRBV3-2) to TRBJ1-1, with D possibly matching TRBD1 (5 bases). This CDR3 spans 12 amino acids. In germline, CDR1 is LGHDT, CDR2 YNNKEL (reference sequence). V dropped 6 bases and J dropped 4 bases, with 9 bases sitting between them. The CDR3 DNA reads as TGTGCCAGCAGGGGGCAGGGCACTGAAGCTTTCTTT. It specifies CASRGQGTEAFF.

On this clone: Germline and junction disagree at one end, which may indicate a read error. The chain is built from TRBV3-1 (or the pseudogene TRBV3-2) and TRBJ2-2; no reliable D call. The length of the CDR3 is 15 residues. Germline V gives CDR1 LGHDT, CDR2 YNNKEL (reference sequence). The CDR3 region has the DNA TGTGCCAGCAGTCAAGGACCCCTAAGGGCCGGGGAGCTGTTTTTT. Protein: CASSQGPLRAGELFF.